Below, one TCR beta chain is given with its context. As yet, its antigen is unknown. From germline, CDR1 is LGHNA and CDR2 YNFKEQ. The CDR3 loop spans 13 amino acids. Trimming cost V 1 base and J 4 bases, with 7 bases left between them. The study ran its PCR with 60 Vbeta and 13 Jbeta primers. Assay used: immunoSEQ multiplex PCR; TCRdb lists only in-frame clones, some missing. The sample has some 190,000 clones, approximately 78% seen once; the top ten hold about 2.4%. The sample belongs to a study of cytomegalovirus exposure and HLA in healthy donors. Broader study findings: In a later analysis, across HLA loci, associated TCR counts were highest for DRB1, lowest for HLA-C. A later analysis appeared to link common viral pathogens to several of the most significant clusters. A reported reduction in N-insertions relative to the approximately 670-donor mean was seen in an Asian-associated ancestry cluster in a later analysis. The study listed approximately 160 cytomegalovirus-associated TCR beta chains.

This receptor was obtained from a male donor in good health and CMV-seronegative. The rearrangement links TRBV4-2 to TRBJ2-5; D gene uncertain. The source material was PBMCs. The CDR3 spells CASSQVSRETQYF. Here the CDR3 DNA reads TGTGCCAGCAGCCAAGTTAGCCGAGAGACCCAGTACTTC.